This entry features one T cell receptor beta chain sequence. What it binds is unknown. This sample was taken from a study of Ad26.COV2.S vaccination and SARS-CoV-2 variants. TCRdb's table, derived via immunoSEQ multiplex PCR, lists solely in-frame clones and lacks some. The table records under 150,000 clones, more than 80% of them present only once. General observations from the study: Breadth, reportedly substantial, characterized the spike-specific CD8+ and CD4+ T cell responses after vaccination. TCR breadth and depth analyses may have underestimated total T cell responses. Individuals receiving vaccine had higher spike-specific TCR breadth than placebo recipients did. Vaccine recipients and placebo recipients showed similar non-spike TCR breadth.

Germline V gene data show CDR1 as SQVTM and CDR2 as ANQGSEA. The CDR3 runs 13 residues. Trimming took 7 bases from V and 8 from J; bases not matched to a gene: 7. The chain has TRBV29-1 and TRBJ1-4; 10 bases match TRBD1. Source: peripheral blood, taken after recovery from COVID-19. The sequence came from a human donor who had recovered from COVID-19. The CDR3 is CSAWDRGGEKLFF. DNA of the CDR3: TGCAGCGCCTGGGACAGGGGAGGGGAAAAACTGTTTTTT.